This record covers a single TCR beta chain. Its antigen is undetermined. Each CDR3 protein is one row after TCRdb ran MiXCR on the RACE reads. This table holds tens of thousands of distinct CDR3 sequences, around an eighth found once. The sample originates from a study of human T cells and chemical hapten exposure. Study-level background: Per-sample TCR yields varied mainly from small pooled library volume differences.

Trimming removed 0 bases at V and 1 base at J, with 21 bases between. The germline V gene encodes CDR1 SQVTM and CDR2 ANQGSEA. CDR3 size: 18 residues. The study, taken as a whole, reports: Counts of TCRs above 1 in 1000 frequency stayed unchanged with DPC sensitization.

Time point specified: pre-sensitization, week 0. Treatment here: therapeutic diphenylcyclopropenone sensitization with weekly scalp DPC. This chain uses TRBV29-1 with TRBJ2-5, with a weak D call TRBD1 (6 bases). The sample was whole blood, taken in connection with sensitization to the hapten diphenylcyclopropenone (DPC). This TCR came from a woman in her 30s with alopecia areata. Some clones in this sample may be carry-over from other donors' samples. CDR3 nucleotides: TGCAGCGTTGAAGATCATCGGTATAAGGGGGATTCCCAAGAGACCCAGTACTTC. Protein product: CSVEDHRYKGDSQETQYF.